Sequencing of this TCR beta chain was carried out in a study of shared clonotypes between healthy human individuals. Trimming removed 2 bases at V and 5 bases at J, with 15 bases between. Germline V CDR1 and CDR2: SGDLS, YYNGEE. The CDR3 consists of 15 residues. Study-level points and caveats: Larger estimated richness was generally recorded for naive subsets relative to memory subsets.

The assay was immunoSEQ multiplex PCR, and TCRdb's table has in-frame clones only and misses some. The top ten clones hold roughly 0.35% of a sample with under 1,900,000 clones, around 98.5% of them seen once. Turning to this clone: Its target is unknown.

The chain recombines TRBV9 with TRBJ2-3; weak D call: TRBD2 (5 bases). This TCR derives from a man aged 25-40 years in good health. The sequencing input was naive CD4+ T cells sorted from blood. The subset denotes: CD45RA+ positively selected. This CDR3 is CASSVSAVGGDTQYF. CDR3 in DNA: TGTGCCAGCAGCGTCTCAGCGGTAGGTGGAGATACGCAGTATTTT.